These T cell receptor beta chains were read from a single sample in a study of T cell responses to AZD1222 COVID-19 vaccine. This table comes from immunoSEQ multiplex PCR, and its TCRdb copy is limited to in-frame clones, with some not included. The table records about 110,000 clones, about 91% of them present only once. The specimen comprised peripheral blood, sampled on day 0 of AZD1222 vaccination. The receptors come from an adult in good health. Both conserved end residues are part of each CDR3. D genes are given only for firm matches.

NA	TRBV5-1	TRBJ2-1	CASSLSLQSYNEQFF
NA	TRBV4-3	TRBJ2-1	CASSQDRAGVYNEQFF
NA	TRBV18	TRBJ1-2	CASSQTRTYTNYGYTF
TRBD1	TRBV19	TRBJ1-1	CASSISGTGSAAFF
NA	TRBV9	TRBJ1-1	CASSVETDTEAFF
NA	TRBV11-2	TRBJ2-7	CASSFIPLGVYEQYF
TRBD1	TRBV6-5	TRBJ2-7	CASSTGGTSEQYF
NA	TRBV2	TRBJ1-5	CASSEEAEYQPQHF
NA	TRBV29-1	TRBJ1-3	CSVSSAGNTIYF
NA	TRBV5-4	TRBJ1-4	CASSTHGSNEKLFF
TRBD2	TRBV18	TRBJ2-1	CASSPLRLAGNNEQFF
NA	TRBV7-9	TRBJ1-5	CASSSSRGDWGNQPQHF
TRBD2	TRBV9	TRBJ2-2	CASSVRTSEDGELFF
NA	TRBV7-2	TRBJ2-5	CASSPTGRRETQYF
NA	TRBV5-1	TRBJ2-6	CASSPSGGSGANVLTF
NA	TRBV5-6	TRBJ1-2	CASSPMSWAYGYTF
NA	TRBV7-2	TRBJ1-6	CASSFYRLQNSPLHF
TRBD1	TRBV11-2	TRBJ1-4	CASSSTGTNEKLFF
NA	TRBV7-8	TRBJ1-5	CASSSRVGVGNSNQPQHF
NA	TRBV6-2/TRBV6-3	TRBJ1-2	CASSYPGLHGYTF
NA	TRBV10-1	TRBJ1-2	CASSPDRRASGYTF
TRBD2	TRBV5-1	TRBJ2-1	CASSFSLAGGPGNEQFF
NA	TRBV29-1	TRBJ2-3	CSAHEGTDTQYF
NA	TRBV7-9	TRBJ2-7	CASSLGEGQSLYEQYF
TRBD2	TRBV6-2/TRBV6-3	TRBJ2-1	CASSYVSGGVTYNEQFF
TRBD1	TRBV6-1	TRBJ1-1	CASSGDRGLGGTEAFF
NA	TRBV14	TRBJ2-5	CASSVWERETQYF
NA	TRBV19	TRBJ1-1	CASTVQSMNTEAFF
NA	TRBV13	TRBJ1-6	CASSLYPPQGEDSPLHF
NA	TRBV21-1	TRBJ1-5	CASSKEQGDPYSNQPQHF
NA	TRBV10-3	TRBJ1-1	CAISESRAQGTEAFF
NA	TRBV3-1/TRBV3-2	TRBJ1-6	CASSQGHGEGSPLHF
TRBD2	TRBV7-2	TRBJ2-7	CASSPRLAGPYEQYF
NA	TRBV29-1	TRBJ1-1	CSVAQIVGTEAFF
NA	TRBV6-5	TRBJ1-5	CASSYRPGQPQHF
NA	TRBV11-2	TRBJ2-7	CASSLEAGAGANYEQYF
NA	TRBV7-2	TRBJ1-2	CASSLGGGHSYGYTF
TRBD2	TRBV11-2	TRBJ2-1	CASSLGLAGRFF
NA	TRBV5-5	TRBJ1-1	CASSSFLGFEAFF
NA	TRBV7-2	TRBJ2-5	CASSSRAGEGTQYF
NA	TRBV5-1	TRBJ1-1	CASRGYGPTVF
TRBD1	TRBV7-3	TRBJ2-7	CASSLGQGAKEQYF
NA	TRBV6-1	TRBJ1-4	CASSERGEKLFF
TRBD2	TRBV7-6	TRBJ2-5	CASSLAPAGGWETQYF
NA	TRBV7-2	TRBJ1-1	CASSKTRAPTEAFF
NA	TRBV7-9	TRBJ1-2	CASSPAGENYGYTF
TRBD2	TRBV25-1	TRBJ2-1	CASSEYGTRWGNEQFF
NA	TRBV6-6	TRBJ1-1	CASSYEVAEAFF
NA	TRBV7-9	TRBJ1-3	CASSLLFPSAGNTIYF
NA	TRBV30	TRBJ1-2	CAWTGVYYGYTF